This T cell receptor (beta chain) was identified during a study of T cells in Graves' hyperthyroidism and ophthalmopathy. General study results and limits: Stable hyperthyroidism was told apart from ophthalmopathy by a model built on 13 V-J features.

Turning to this clonotype: No antigen is known for it.

Each diagnosis drew on symptoms, thyroxine, TRAb, thyroid ultrasound and orbital computed tomography findings. TCR beta CDR3 regions were amplified from RNA. Using the HTBI primer set, a first-round RT-PCR was run on the TCR CDR3. TCRdb reprocessed the multiplex PCR reads with MiXCR, giving one entry per CDR3 protein. The profile shows hundreds of thousands of distinct CDR3 sequences, 35% to 45% of them singletons. Source material: blood. The clonotype originates from a young man with Graves' hyperthyroidism.

CDR3 protein: CASSLITGEYYGYTF. Written as DNA, the CDR3 is TGTGCCAGCAGCTTAATCACCGGGGAATACTATGGCTACACCTTC. The chain joins TRBV7-9 to TRBJ1-2; D is unclear. Germline V gene sequence: CDR1 SEHNR, CDR2 FQNEAQ (reference sequence). V was pared by 2 bases and J by 3 bases, with 13 bases between. This CDR3 is 15 amino acids long.